Presented here are 6 T cell receptor beta chains from one specimen sequenced in a study of shared T cell receptors in the human thymus. TCRdb's copy holds only in-frame clones and misses some; the assay was immunoSEQ multiplex PCR. The profile shows some 700,000 clones, 88% of them singletons. Separately, the same data were catalogued under a study of human thymus T cells.

Sequencing was done on a sample of thymocytes. The origin of the receptors is a boy under two years old with a congenital heart defect.

Written as DNA, the CDR3 is TGTGCCAGCACCTCAAGTCGGACTAGCGGGAGGTGGGGCACAGATACGCAGTATTTT. This sequence encodes CASTSSRTSGRWGTDTQYF. The genes are TRBV27 and TRBJ2-3, with 14 bases lining up with TRBD2. V was pared by 7 bases and J by 1 base, with 13 bases of the junction left unmatched. CDR3 length: 19 residues. Per the germline V gene, CDR1 is MNHEY and CDR2 is SMNVEV (reference sequence).

The V call is TRBV11-3, the J call TRBJ2-7; D possibly corresponds to TRBD2 (6 bases). The length of the CDR3 is 14 residues. Trimming stripped 5 bases from V and 2 bases from J, with 13 bases between. Looked up from germline, CDR1 is SGHNT and CDR2 is YENEEA. CDR3 DNA: TGTGCCAGCAGCCGGACCGGGAGACCCTACGAGCAGTACTTC. Its translation: CASSRTGRPYEQYF. Combining the CDR3 with reference TRBV11-3 and TRBJ2-7 gives the whole variable domain EAGVVQSPRYKIIEKKQPVAFWCNPISGHNTLYWYLQNLGQGPELLIRYENEEAVDDSQLPKDRFSAERLKGVDSTLKIQPAELGDSAVYLCASSRTGRPYEQYFGPGTRLTVT.

This chain connects TRBV19 to TRBJ1-5; the match to TRBD1 covers 7 bases. V trimming: 7 bases; J trimming: 2 bases; junction bases outside the gene matches: 8. The CDR3 covers 15 residues. From germline, CDR1 is LNHDA and CDR2 SQIVND (reference sequence). In DNA, the CDR3 is TGTGCCAGTAATTCCGGGACAGAAGGCAATCAGCCCCAGCATTTT. It yields the protein CASNSGTEGNQPQHF.

A single count supports this clone. V and J are TRBV18 and TRBJ1-5; the match to TRBD1 covers 7 bases. Germline CDR1 reads KGHSH; CDR2 reads LQKENI. The CDR3 runs 19 residues. With 1 base clipped from V and 2 bases from J, the junction kept 14 bases outside the gene matches. As DNA, the CDR3 is TGTGCCAGCTCACCACGAGGCCAGGGGGGCAAAGCGGGCAATCAGCCCCAGCATTTT. This sequence encodes CASSPRGQGGKAGNQPQHF.

This clone has a single count. This chain links TRBV15 with TRBJ1-1, with D perhaps TRBD1 (6 bases). V lost 0 bases to trimming and J lost 0 bases, with 14 bases between them. CDR3 size: 17 residues. Germline CDR1 and CDR2: LNHNV and YYDKDF (reference sequence). For the CDR3, the DNA is TGTGCCACCAGCAGAGATCAGGGCAGGGGAATGAACACTGAAGCTTTCTTT. Protein: CATSRDQGRGMNTEAFF. Looking up the rest from reference TRBV15 and TRBJ1-1 gives the full variable domain: DAMVIQNPRYQVTQFGKPVTLSCSQTLNHNVMYWYQQKSSQAPKLLFHYYDKDFNNEADTPDNFQSRRPNTSFCFLDIRSPGLGDTAMYLCATSRDQGRGMNTEAFFGQGTRLTVV.

V is TRBV27 and J is TRBJ1-4; D may be TRBD1 (6 bases). The CDR3 totals 14 residues. The germline CDR1 and CDR2 sequences are MNHEY and SMNVEV (reference sequence). Trimming took off 4 bases at V and 8 bases at J, with 14 bases between the two ends. The CDR3 loop is CASSSTGFDEKLFF. Written as DNA, the CDR3 is TGTGCCAGCAGTTCCACAGGGTTCGACGAAAAACTGTTTTTT.